A single T cell receptor beta chain is shown here with its context. Its antigen is not known. CDR3 length: 11 amino acids. Germline assignment: CDR1 DFQATT and CDR2 SNEGSKA (reference sequence). V trimming: 5 bases; J trimming: 10 bases; junction bases outside the gene matches: 3. This entry comes from a study of Graves' ophthalmopathy and Graves' hyperthyroidism. Notes on the study in general: Most expanded clonotypes from thyroid (those above 0.001 frequency) were also found in blood.

The source of the PBMCs was less than 12 ml of fresh peripheral blood. Researchers took RNA transcripts and amplified TCR beta CDR3 regions from them. HTBI-primed first-round RT-PCR preceded second-round multiplex PCR. MiXCR, applied by TCRdb to the multiplex PCR reads, yields one record per CDR3 protein. This table has around 660,000 distinct CDR3 sequences, more than 40% appearing once. The sequenced material came from peripheral blood. The chain employs TRBV20-1 and TRBJ1-4; 8 bases agree with TRBD1. The sequence was obtained from an adult man with Graves' ophthalmopathy. As DNA, the CDR3 is TGCAGTGCTCAGACAGGGGTAAAACTGTTTTTT. Residues: CSAQTGVKLFF.